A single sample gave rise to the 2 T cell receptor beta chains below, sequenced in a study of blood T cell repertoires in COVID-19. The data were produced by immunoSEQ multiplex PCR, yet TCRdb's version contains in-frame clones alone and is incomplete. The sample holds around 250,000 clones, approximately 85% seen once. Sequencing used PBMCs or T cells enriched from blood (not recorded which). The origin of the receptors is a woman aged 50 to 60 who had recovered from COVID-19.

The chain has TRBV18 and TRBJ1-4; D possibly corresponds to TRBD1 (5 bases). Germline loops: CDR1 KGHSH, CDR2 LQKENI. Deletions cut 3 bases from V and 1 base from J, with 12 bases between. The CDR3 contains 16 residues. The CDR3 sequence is CASSPREGLTNEKLFF. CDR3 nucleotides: TGTGCCAGCTCACCTCGGGAGGGGTTAACTAATGAAAAACTGTTTTTT.

The CDR3 DNA reads TGCGCCAGCAGCTTCGGCCCCGGGGGGAGGAATGAGCAGTTCTTC. Translated: CASSFGPGGRNEQFF. The chain is built from TRBV5-1 and TRBJ2-1, with 7 nucleotides matching TRBD2. This CDR3 has 15 amino acids. The ends lost 2 bases at V and 7 bases at J; junction bases unmatched: 9. Germline V gives CDR1 SGHRS, CDR2 YFSETQ.